These 20 T cell receptor beta chains came from one sample sequenced in a study of CD8+ T cells in alopecia areata. Reverse transcription of extracted RNA yielded cDNA, which provided the sequencing template. Clones were read by immunoSEQ multiplex PCR, and TCRdb kept only the in-frame ones, dropping some. The table lists roughly 150,000 clones, more than 45% of them singletons. Sequences were obtained from CD4+ T cells sorted from blood. These receptors came from a human donor with alopecia areata.

The J gene is TRBJ2-5, the V gene TRBV7-8; a possible D gene is TRBD2 (5 bases). The length of the CDR3 is 14 residues. V gave up 5 bases and J gave up 4 bases, with 14 bases separating them. From germline, CDR1 is SGHVS and CDR2 FQNEAQ. CDR3 nucleotides: TGTGCCAGCAGCAGACCCCGGGATTCAGAGACCCAGTACTTC. Translation gives CASSRPRDSETQYF.

This chain connects TRBV5-1 to TRBJ2-7; D call uncertain. The CDR3 is 15 amino acids. The germline V and J ends were trimmed by 5 bases and 2 bases, with 17 bases remaining between them. Germline CDR1 reads SGHRS; CDR2 reads YFSETQ. For the CDR3, the DNA is TGCGCCAGCAGTCAAGGATGGGGAACCACCTACGAGCAGTACTTC. Residues: CASSQGWGTTYEQYF.

This clone was recorded a few times. The chain recombines TRBV7-9 with TRBJ2-4; TRBD2 is a possible D gene (6 bases). Germline V CDR1 and CDR2: SEHNR, FQNEAQ (reference sequence). The CDR3 totals 18 residues. V lost 6 bases to trimming and J lost 0 bases, with 21 bases between them. The CDR3 sequence is CASRKSPGTPEAKNIQYF. The CDR3 DNA follows: TGTGCCAGCAGGAAATCCCCTGGGACTCCAGAAGCCAAAAACATTCAGTACTTC.

This chain connects TRBV29-1 to TRBJ1-2; tentatively, D is TRBD1 (5 bases). Trimming pared 6 bases from V and 2 bases from J, leaving 10 bases between. Germline V gene sequence: CDR1 SQVTM, CDR2 ANQGSEA. This CDR3 contains 12 residues. This chain's CDR3 is CSVSQENYGYTF. CDR3 DNA: TGCAGCGTCTCACAGGAAAACTATGGCTACACCTTC.

This clone was seen just once. This chain links TRBV5-1 with TRBJ2-1; unclear D gene. V was clipped by 3 bases and J by 0 bases, with 10 bases between them. Germline-derived CDR1 and CDR2 are SGHRS and YFSETQ. The CDR3 spans 15 residues. The CDR3 sequence is CASSSVRSSYNEQFF. The CDR3 DNA is TGCGCCAGCAGCTCGGTACGGAGCTCCTACAATGAGCAGTTCTTC.

The chain couples TRBV6-1 to TRBJ2-3; D uncertain. The CDR3 consists of 12 residues. V was cut by 1 base and J by 6 bases, with 5 bases left in between. Germline CDR1 reads MNHNS; CDR2 reads SASEGT. As DNA, the CDR3 is TGTGCCAGCAGTGAAGTGCTGGATACGCAGTATTTT. It yields the protein CASSEVLDTQYF.

The count of this clone is one. This rearrangement joins TRBV27 to TRBJ2-1; D gene unclear. Trimming left V 3 bases short and J 0 bases short, with 18 bases between. The CDR3 is made up of 18 amino acids. Looked up from germline, CDR1 is MNHEY and CDR2 is SMNVEV (reference sequence). CDR3 in amino acids: CASSLIVLDGHSYNEQFF. In DNA, the CDR3 is TGTGCCAGCAGTTTGATTGTTCTGGACGGGCACTCCTACAATGAGCAGTTCTTC.

The V and J genes are TRBV5-1 and TRBJ2-5; unclear D gene. With 1 base removed from V and 5 bases from J, the gap between germline ends came to 12 bases. Germline lookup yields CDR1 SGHRS and CDR2 YFSETQ. The CDR3 runs 14 residues. CDR3 loop: CASSLQGYGETQYF. CDR3 bases: TGCGCCAGCAGCTTGCAAGGGTATGGGGAGACCCAGTACTTC.

The chain uses TRBV5-1 and TRBJ2-5; 7 positions match TRBD2. CDR1 is SGHRS and CDR2 is YFSETQ in the germline V gene. CDR3 length equals 15 residues. J gave up 5 bases and V 0 bases, and 7 bases lay outside the gene matches. This CDR3 reads CASSLAGGRGETQYF. CDR3 DNA: TGCGCCAGCAGCTTGGCGGGCGGGAGAGGTGAGACCCAGTACTTC.

V and J are TRBV1 and TRBJ2-2; TRBD2 was called by the table and not checked on the DNA. TRBV1 is termed a pseudogene. This CDR3 region has 16 residues. The CDR3 protein is CTSSQDLNPNTGELFF. The DNA of the CDR3 is TGCACCAGCAGCCAAGATCTAAACCCAAACACCGGGGAGCTGTTTTTT.

The V gene is TRBV5-6, the J gene TRBJ2-7; D unclear. Germline CDR1 reads SGHDT; CDR2 reads YYEEEE. CDR3 length: 11 amino acids. The ends were cut back, 4 bases at V and 6 bases at J, with 8 bases in the middle. Here the CDR3 DNA reads TGTGCCAGCAGCCTCACCGTCGAGCAGTACTTC. This encodes CASSLTVEQYF. The whole variable domain, filled in from reference TRBV5-6 and TRBJ2-7, reads DAGVTQSPTHLIKTRGQQVTLRCSPKSGHDTVSWYQQALGQGPQFIFQYYEEEERQRGNFPDRFSGHQFPNYSSELNVNALLLGDSALYLCASSLTVEQYFGPGTRLTVT.

This clone occurred a few times. The rearrangement links TRBV7-9 to TRBJ2-7; TRBD2 might be the D (6 bases). This CDR3 is built from 14 residues. CDR1 is SEHNR and CDR2 is FQNEAQ in the germline V gene (reference sequence). The V gene lost 3 bases and the J gene lost 2 bases, with 11 bases spanning the gap. This CDR3 is CASSLGGAPYEQYF. The CDR3 DNA reads as TGTGCCAGCAGCTTGGGCGGGGCGCCCTACGAGCAGTACTTC.

The chain uses TRBV6-5 and TRBJ2-3; unclear D gene. Trimming shortened V by 6 bases and J by 0 bases, and 7 bases separated the two germline ends. The CDR3 totals 13 residues. The germline V gene encodes CDR1 MNHEY and CDR2 SVGAGI. This chain's CDR3 is CASRLLSTDTQYF. In DNA form, the CDR3 reads TGTGCCAGCAGGCTACTTAGCACAGATACGCAGTATTTT.

The CDR3 reads CSDTLRTGYTF. The DNA for the CDR3 is TGCAGTGACACGCTCCGCACTGGCTACACCTTC. V usage is TRBV20-1 and J usage is TRBJ1-2; D gene ambiguous. The germline V gene has CDR1 DFQATT and CDR2 SNEGSKA (reference sequence). Trimming took 7 bases from V and 7 from J, leaving 13 bases between them. The CDR3 extends over 11 amino acids.

In its sample, this clone was seen a few times. This sequence joins TRBV5-4 and TRBJ2-3, with 7 bases lining up with TRBD2. The CDR3 loop spans 16 amino acids. Germline values: CDR1 SGHNT, CDR2 YYREEE (reference sequence). Trimming cost V 8 bases and J 0 bases; bases outside gene matches: 12. The CDR3 bases are TGTGCCAGTACCGAACGAAGACTAGCAAGCACAGATACGCAGTATTTT. Translation: CASTERRLASTDTQYF.

The chain combines TRBV7-8 with TRBJ2-7; D ambiguous. Looked up from germline, CDR1 is SGHVS and CDR2 is FQNEAQ. This CDR3 is built from 13 residues. With 1 base removed from V and 3 bases from J, the gap between germline ends came to 7 bases. The CDR3 region is CASSLVVSYEQYF. CDR3 nucleotides: TGTGCCAGCAGCTTAGTAGTCAGCTACGAGCAGTACTTC.

The chain combines TRBV29-1 with TRBJ1-1; 11 bases match TRBD1. The J segment lost 1 base and the V segment lost 7 bases, leaving 5 bases of the junction unmatched. CDR1 is SQVTM and CDR2 is ANQGSEA in the germline V gene. The CDR3 loop spans 14 amino acids. The DNA for the CDR3 is TGCAGCGCCGGACAGGGGGCGGGGAACACTGAAGCTTTCTTT. This gives the protein CSAGQGAGNTEAFF.

There are a few counts of this clone. The genes are TRBV28 and TRBJ2-5, with D possibly being TRBD2 (5 bases). The end of the DNA aligns better with TRBJ2-7, so the J call may be wrong. Per germline, CDR1 MDHEN and CDR2 SYDVKM. The CDR3 runs to 12 residues. The CDR3 DNA reads TGTGCCAGCATGAGAGGGACCTACGAGCAGTACTTC. This encodes CASMRGTYEQYF.

The chain links TRBV6-1 to TRBJ1-2; D unclear. The CDR3 loop spans 15 amino acids. Trimming stripped 0 bases from V and 4 bases from J, with 12 bases between. Germline V CDR1 and CDR2: MNHNS, SASEGT. The CDR3 is CASSEASTRSYGYTF. The CDR3 coding sequence is TGTGCCAGCAGTGAAGCGTCGACAAGAAGCTATGGCTACACCTTC.

The table lists this clone with a few counts. CDR3 nucleotide sequence: TGTGCCAGCAGCCCCGACAGGCTCCAGGAGACCCAGTACTTC. This gives the protein CASSPDRLQETQYF. The gene calls are TRBV7-9 and TRBJ2-5; D may be TRBD1 (6 bases). The CDR3 sequence is 14 residues long. Germline V gene sequence: CDR1 SEHNR, CDR2 FQNEAQ (reference sequence). V lost 5 bases, J lost 5 bases, and 15 bases lay in between.